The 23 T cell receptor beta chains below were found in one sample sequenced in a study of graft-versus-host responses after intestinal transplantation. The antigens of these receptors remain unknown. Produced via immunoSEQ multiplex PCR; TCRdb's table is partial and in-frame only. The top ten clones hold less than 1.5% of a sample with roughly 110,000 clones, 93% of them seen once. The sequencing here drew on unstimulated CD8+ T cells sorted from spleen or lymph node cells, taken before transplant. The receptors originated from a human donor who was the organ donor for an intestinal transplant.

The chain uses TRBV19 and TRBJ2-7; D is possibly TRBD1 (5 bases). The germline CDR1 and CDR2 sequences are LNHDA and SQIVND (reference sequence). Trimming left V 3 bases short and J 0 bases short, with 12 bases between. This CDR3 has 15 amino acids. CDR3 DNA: TGTGCCAGTAGTATTGGCAGGGTGTTCTCCTACGAGCAGTACTTC. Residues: CASSIGRVFSYEQYF.

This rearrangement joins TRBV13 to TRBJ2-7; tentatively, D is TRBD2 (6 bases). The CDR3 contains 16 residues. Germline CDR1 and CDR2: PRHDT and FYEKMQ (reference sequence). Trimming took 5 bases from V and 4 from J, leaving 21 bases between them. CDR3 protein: CASSRNFGTQRYEQYF. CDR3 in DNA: TGTGCCAGCAGCCGAAATTTCGGGACTCAAAGGTACGAGCAGTACTTC.

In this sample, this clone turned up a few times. The CDR3 DNA follows: TGTGCCAGCAGCGGCGGACTAGCGGGGGAGGGCGAGCAGTACTTC. It encodes CASSGGLAGEGEQYF. V gene TRBV6-4 combines with J gene TRBJ2-7; 13 positions match TRBD2. CDR3 size: 15 residues. Trimming at V came to 6 bases and at J to 6 bases, leaving 8 bases not matched to a gene. CDR1 is MRHNA and CDR2 is SNTAGT in the germline V gene.

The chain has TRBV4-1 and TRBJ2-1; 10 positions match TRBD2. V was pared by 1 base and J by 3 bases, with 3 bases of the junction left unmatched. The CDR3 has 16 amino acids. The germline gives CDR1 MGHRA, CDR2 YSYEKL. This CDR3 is CASSQVTSGDYNEQFF. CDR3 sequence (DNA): TGCGCCAGCAGCCAAGTCACTAGCGGGGACTACAATGAGCAGTTCTTC.

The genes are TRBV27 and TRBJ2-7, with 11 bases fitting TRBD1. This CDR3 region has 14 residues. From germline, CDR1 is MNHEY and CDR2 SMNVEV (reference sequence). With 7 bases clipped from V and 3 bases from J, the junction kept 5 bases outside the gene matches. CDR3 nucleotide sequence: TGTGCCAGCACCTCCGGGACAGGGGGCTACGAGCAGTACTTC. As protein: CASTSGTGGYEQYF.

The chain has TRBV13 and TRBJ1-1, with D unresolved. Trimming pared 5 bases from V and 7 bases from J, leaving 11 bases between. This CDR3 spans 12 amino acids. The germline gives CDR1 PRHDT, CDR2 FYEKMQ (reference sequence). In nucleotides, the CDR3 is TGTGCCAGCAGCCTCGGCACCGATGAAGCTTTCTTT. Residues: CASSLGTDEAFF.

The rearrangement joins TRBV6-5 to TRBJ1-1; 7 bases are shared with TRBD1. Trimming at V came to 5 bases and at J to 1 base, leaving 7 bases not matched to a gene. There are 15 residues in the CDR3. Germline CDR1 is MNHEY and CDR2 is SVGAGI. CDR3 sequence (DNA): TGTGCCAGCAGTGGACAGGCGATGGAGAACACTGAAGCTTTCTTT. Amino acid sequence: CASSGQAMENTEAFF.

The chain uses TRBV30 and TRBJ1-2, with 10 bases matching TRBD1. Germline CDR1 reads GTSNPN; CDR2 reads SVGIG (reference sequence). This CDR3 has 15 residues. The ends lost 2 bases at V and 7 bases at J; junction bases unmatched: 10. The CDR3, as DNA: TGTGCCTGGAGTCCTGGCGTGGGGACAGGGGTTGGCTACACCTTC. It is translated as CAWSPGVGTGVGYTF.

The DNA of the CDR3 is TGTGCCAGTAGAACATTGAGTCGGGGACAGCCAGAGACCCAGTACTTC. Protein product: CASRTLSRGQPETQYF. The chain is built from TRBV19 and TRBJ2-5; TRBD1 agrees at 7 bases. After removal of 6 bases from V and 4 bases from J, the junction contained 14 bases not matched to a gene. CDR3 length: 16 residues. Germline V gene sequence: CDR1 LNHDA, CDR2 SQIVND (reference sequence).

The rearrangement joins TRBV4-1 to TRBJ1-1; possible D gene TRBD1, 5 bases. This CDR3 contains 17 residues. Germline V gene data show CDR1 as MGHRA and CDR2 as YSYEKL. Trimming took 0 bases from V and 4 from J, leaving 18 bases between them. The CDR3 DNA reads TGCGCCAGCAGCCAAGAGATCACAGGCCTCGAGGGCACTGAAGCTTTCTTT. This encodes CASSQEITGLEGTEAFF.

The DNA for the CDR3 is TGCGCCAGCAGCCAAGATCAGCTAGCGGGAGGGAATGAGCAGTTCTTC. Translation gives CASSQDQLAGGNEQFF. The chain couples TRBV4-1 to TRBJ2-1; 12 nucleotides line up with TRBD2. CDR1 is MGHRA and CDR2 is YSYEKL in the germline V gene. V trimming: 0 bases; J trimming: 7 bases; junction bases outside the gene matches: 4. The CDR3 spans 16 residues.

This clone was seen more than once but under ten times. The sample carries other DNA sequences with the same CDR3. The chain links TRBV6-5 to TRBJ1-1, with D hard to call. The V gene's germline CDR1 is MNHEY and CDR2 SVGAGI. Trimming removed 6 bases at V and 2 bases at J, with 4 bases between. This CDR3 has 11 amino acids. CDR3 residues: CASRLNTEAFF. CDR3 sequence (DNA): TGTGCCAGCAGGTTAAACACTGAAGCTTTCTTT.

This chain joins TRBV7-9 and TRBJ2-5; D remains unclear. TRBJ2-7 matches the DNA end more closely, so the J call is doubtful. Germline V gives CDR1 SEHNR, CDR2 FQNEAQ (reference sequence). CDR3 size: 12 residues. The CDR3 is CASSFVGYEQYF. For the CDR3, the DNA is TGTGCCAGCAGCTTCGTAGGCTACGAGCAGTACTTC.

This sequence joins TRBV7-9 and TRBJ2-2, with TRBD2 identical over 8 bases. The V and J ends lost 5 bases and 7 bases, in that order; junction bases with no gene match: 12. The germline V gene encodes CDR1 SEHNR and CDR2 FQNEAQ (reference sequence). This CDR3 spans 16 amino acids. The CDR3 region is CASSPGGDFPGGELFF. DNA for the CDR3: TGTGCCAGCAGCCCCGGGGGGGACTTCCCCGGCGGGGAGCTGTTTTTT.

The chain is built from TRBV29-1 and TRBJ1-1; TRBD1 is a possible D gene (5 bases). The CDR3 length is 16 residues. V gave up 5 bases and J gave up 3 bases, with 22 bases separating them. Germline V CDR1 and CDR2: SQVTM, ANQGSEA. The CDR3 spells CSVLLSAGPRHTEAFF. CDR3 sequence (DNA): TGCAGCGTTCTATTGAGCGCGGGACCCAGACACACTGAAGCTTTCTTT.

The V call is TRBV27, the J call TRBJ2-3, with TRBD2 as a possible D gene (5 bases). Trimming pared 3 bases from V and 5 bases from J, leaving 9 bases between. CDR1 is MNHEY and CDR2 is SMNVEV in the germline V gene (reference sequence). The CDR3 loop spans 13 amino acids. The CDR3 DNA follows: TGTGCCAGCAGTTTGCGAGGGATAGATACGCAGTATTTT. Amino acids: CASSLRGIDTQYF.

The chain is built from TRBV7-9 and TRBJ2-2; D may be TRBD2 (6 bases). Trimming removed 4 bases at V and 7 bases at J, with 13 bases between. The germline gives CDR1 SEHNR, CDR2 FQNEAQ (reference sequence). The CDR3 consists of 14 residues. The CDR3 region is CASSSLASGGELFF. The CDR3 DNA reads TGTGCCAGCAGCTCCCTAGCGTCGGGCGGGGAGCTGTTTTTT.

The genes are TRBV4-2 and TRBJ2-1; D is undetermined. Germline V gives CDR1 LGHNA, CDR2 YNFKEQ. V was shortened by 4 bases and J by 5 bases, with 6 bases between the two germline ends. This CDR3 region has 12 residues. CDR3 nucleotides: TGTGCCAGCAGCCGAAATAACAATGAGCAGTTCTTC. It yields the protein CASSRNNNEQFF.

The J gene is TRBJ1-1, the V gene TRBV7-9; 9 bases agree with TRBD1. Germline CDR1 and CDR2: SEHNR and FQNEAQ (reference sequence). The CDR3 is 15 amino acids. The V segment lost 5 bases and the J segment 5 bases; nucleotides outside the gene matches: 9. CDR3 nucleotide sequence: TGTGCCAGCAGCAACCGGGACAGGGAAGGGACTGAAGCTTTCTTT. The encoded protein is CASSNRDREGTEAFF.

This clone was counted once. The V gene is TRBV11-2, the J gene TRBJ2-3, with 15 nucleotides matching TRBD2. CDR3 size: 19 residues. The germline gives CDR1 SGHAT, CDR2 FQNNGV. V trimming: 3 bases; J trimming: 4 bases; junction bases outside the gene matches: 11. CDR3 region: CASSFSGTSGRSMADTQYF. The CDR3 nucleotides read TGTGCCAGCAGCTTTTCCGGGACTAGCGGGAGGTCGATGGCAGATACGCAGTATTTT.

The CDR3 DNA follows: TGTGCCAGCAGCCAAGATTTGGGGACAGGGAGATTTCGTAATCAGCCCCAGCATTTT. Translated: CASSQDLGTGRFRNQPQHF. The rearrangement links TRBV4-2 to TRBJ1-5, with 9 positions matching TRBD1. V trimming: 0 bases; J trimming: 4 bases; junction bases outside the gene matches: 13. Germline assignment: CDR1 LGHNA and CDR2 YNFKEQ. The CDR3 runs to 19 residues.

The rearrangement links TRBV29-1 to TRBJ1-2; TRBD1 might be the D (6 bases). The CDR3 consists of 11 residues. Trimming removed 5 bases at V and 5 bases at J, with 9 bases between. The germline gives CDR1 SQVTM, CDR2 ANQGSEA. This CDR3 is CSVSQGYGYTF. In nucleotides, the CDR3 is TGCAGCGTTTCCCAGGGGTATGGCTACACCTTC.

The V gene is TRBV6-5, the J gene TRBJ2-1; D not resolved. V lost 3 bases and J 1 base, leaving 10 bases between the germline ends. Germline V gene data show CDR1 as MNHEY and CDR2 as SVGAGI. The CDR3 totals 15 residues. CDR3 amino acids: CASSYARRSYNEQFF. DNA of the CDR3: TGTGCCAGCAGTTATGCCCGAAGGTCCTACAATGAGCAGTTCTTC.